What follows is one TCR beta chain and its context. Its specificity is not known. TCRdb recomputed calls from the reads with MiXCR, one row per CDR3 protein. The sample lists 510,000 or so distinct CDR3 sequences, 26% occurring once. This sample stems from a study of T cell repertoires in cytomegalovirus infection. As for the study in general: Public TCR beta signatures provided an indication of both CMV infection and a matching HLA type. The study's findings and limits: Of the TCR beta families, the public ones yielded a cumulative frequency that identified carriers of CMV plus the relevant HLA.

The CDR3 runs 14 residues. Between the trimmed V and J ends, which lost 5 bases and 1 base, there was a span of 9 bases. Germline V lookup: CDR1 SGHRS, CDR2 YFSETQ. V usage is TRBV5-1 and J usage is TRBJ2-2; no reliable D call. Material: PBMCs. This receptor was identified in a human donor in good health (CMV status not recorded). Some clones in this sample may be carry-over from other donors' samples. Here the CDR3 reads CASSVRLNTGELFF. The CDR3 DNA sequence: TGCGCCAGCAGTGTTAGACTGAACACCGGGGAGCTGTTTTTT.